The 32 T cell receptor beta chains reported below all come from one sample, sequenced in a study of human T cells and chemical hapten exposure. Noted time point: patch test 3, about 24 weeks after DPC sensitization. Treatment noted: therapeutic diphenylcyclopropenone sensitization with weekly scalp DPC. One entry per CDR3 protein results from TCRdb running MiXCR on the RACE reads. Here the sample spans roughly 100,000 distinct CDR3 sequences, roughly a third being singletons. This material consisted of whole blood, taken in connection with sensitization to the hapten diphenylcyclopropenone (DPC). All receptors derive from a man in his forties with alopecia areata. Some clones in this sample may be carry-over from other donors' samples.

The rearrangement links TRBV7-8 to TRBJ2-2, with D perhaps matching TRBD1 (6 bases). In germline, CDR1 is SGHVS, CDR2 FQNEAQ. The CDR3 length is 15 residues. The V and J ends lost 5 bases and 1 base respectively, with 11 bases between them. This CDR3 reads CASSPWGQNTGELFF. The CDR3 nucleotides are TGTGCCAGCAGCCCATGGGGGCAGAACACCGGGGAGCTGTTTTTT. Using reference TRBV7-8 and TRBJ2-2 for the parts outside the CDR3, the full variable domain is GAGVSQSPRYKVAKRGQDVALRCDPISGHVSLFWYQQALGQGPEFLTYFQNEAQLDKSGLPSDRFFAERPEGSVSTLKIQRTQQEDSAVYLCASSPWGQNTGELFFGEGSRLTVL.

The rearrangement joins TRBV13 to TRBJ2-1; 8 bases align to TRBD2. With V trimmed by 6 bases and J by 4 bases, 8 bases remained unmatched. CDR3 length equals 15 residues. Germline V gene data show CDR1 as PRHDT and CDR2 as FYEKMQ (reference sequence). CDR3 protein: CASRLRASGYNEQFF. CDR3 sequence (DNA): TGTGCCAGCAGACTAAGGGCTAGCGGGTACAATGAGCAGTTCTTC.

This chain joins TRBV6-2 or TRBV6-3 and TRBJ1-5; D call uncertain. V was clipped by 0 bases and J by 9 bases, with 9 bases between them. From germline, CDR1 is MNHEY and CDR2 SVGEGT. This CDR3 has 13 residues. The chain's CDR3 is CASSYSRPPPQHF. The CDR3 DNA reads as TGTGCCAGCAGTTACTCTCGGCCCCCGCCCCAGCATTTT.

V usage is TRBV20-1 and J usage is TRBJ2-3; no clear D. Germline CDR1 reads DFQATT; CDR2 reads SNEGSKA (reference sequence). The CDR3 is 11 amino acids. V lost 7 bases to trimming and J lost 6 bases, with 11 bases between them. For the CDR3, the DNA is TGCAGTGTCACCCTCGTCGATACGCAGTATTTT. Protein: CSVTLVDTQYF.

CDR3 coding DNA: TGTGCCAGCAGCTCGTTCGGGAGAAATTCACCCCTCCACTTT. This gives the protein CASSSFGRNSPLHF. V and J are TRBV11-1 and TRBJ1-6; D uncertain. Germline V gives CDR1 SGHAT, CDR2 FQDESV (reference sequence). Between the trimmed V and J ends, which lost 4 bases and 7 bases, there was a span of 11 bases. The CDR3 covers 14 residues.

This clonotype was picked up many times. The chain carries TRBV20-1 and TRBJ1-3, with a weak D call TRBD1 (6 bases). Germline V lookup: CDR1 DFQATT, CDR2 SNEGSKA (reference sequence). V dropped 6 bases and J dropped 0 bases, with 21 bases sitting between them. This CDR3 has 17 amino acids. CDR3 DNA: TGCAGTGCCCGGCGTGTGGGGGCAGATAACTCTGGAAACACCATATATTTT. Translation: CSARRVGADNSGNTIYF.

This chain links TRBV6-2 or TRBV6-3 with TRBJ1-1; D unclear. This CDR3 region has 13 residues. V dropped 2 bases and J dropped 3 bases, with 7 bases sitting between them. Germline CDR1 reads MNHEY; CDR2 reads SVGEGT. This CDR3 is CASSYRYDTEAFF. CDR3 nucleotides: TGTGCCAGCAGTTACCGGTACGACACTGAAGCTTTCTTT.

In this sample, this clonotype turned up a few times. This chain links TRBV12-3 or TRBV12-4 with TRBJ1-6, with D hard to call. The CDR3 is 16 amino acids. The ends were cut back, 2 bases at V and 7 bases at J, with 15 bases in the middle. CDR3 DNA sequence: TGTGCCAGCAGTTTAAGACCGACCTTCGGGAATTCACCCCTCCACTTT. Residues: CASSLRPTFGNSPLHF.

This clonotype was seen ten or more times. The chain links TRBV28 to TRBJ2-1; D is perhaps TRBD1 or TRBD2 (5 bases each). Deletions cut 5 bases from V and 11 bases from J, with 16 bases between. The CDR3 consists of 13 residues. Germline lookup yields CDR1 MDHEN and CDR2 SYDVKM. CDR3 sequence: CASSPGTTIKQFF. The CDR3, as DNA: TGTGCCAGCAGTCCAGGGACCACGATAAAGCAGTTCTTC. The full variable domain, its missing parts supplied by reference TRBV28 and TRBJ2-1, is DVKVTQSSRYLVKRTGEKVFLECVQDMDHENMFWYRQDPGLGLRLIYFSYDVKMKEKGDIPEGYSVSREKKERFSLILESASTNQTSMYLCASSPGTTIKQFFGPGTRLTVL.

The chain uses TRBV5-1 and TRBJ2-1; TRBD2 matches 10 bases. Germline V gene lookup returns CDR1 SGHRS and CDR2 YFSETQ. This CDR3 contains 16 residues. Unmatched junction bases numbered 11, after V lost 4 bases and J lost 7 bases. The CDR3 nucleotides are TGCGCCAGCAGCCAGGGACTAGCGAGTATTTGGAATGAGCAGTTCTTC. This gives the protein CASSQGLASIWNEQFF.

This clonotype showed up just a few times. This chain links TRBV19 with TRBJ1-5, with D hard to call. CDR3 length: 13 amino acids. In germline, CDR1 is LNHDA, CDR2 SQIVND (reference sequence). V lost 4 bases to trimming and J lost 5 bases, with 9 bases between them. The CDR3 nucleotides are TGTGCCAGTAGTAAAAAAAGTGATCAGCCCCAGCATTTT. This translates into CASSKKSDQPQHF.

The rearrangement links TRBV20-1 to TRBJ2-4; D is unclear. CDR1 is DFQATT and CDR2 is SNEGSKA in the germline V gene (reference sequence). This CDR3 has 14 residues. Trimming left V 7 bases short and J 0 bases short, with 13 bases between. The CDR3 DNA follows: TGCAGTGGGACGTATGGAATAGCCAAAAACATTCAGTACTTC. Amino acid sequence: CSGTYGIAKNIQYF.

This clonotype has more than one count but fewer than ten. The genes are TRBV19 and TRBJ2-2; a possible D gene is TRBD1 (6 bases). Trimming stripped 3 bases from V and 0 bases from J, with 14 bases between. This CDR3 comprises 17 residues. Germline CDR1 LNHDA, CDR2 SQIVND (reference sequence). For the CDR3, the DNA is TGTGCCAGTAGTATGTGGGGGCCCCCTTCGAACACCGGGGAGCTGTTTTTT. Encoded protein: CASSMWGPPSNTGELFF.

The CDR3 spells CASSPSGRHDEKLFF. The CDR3 DNA reads TGTGCCAGCTCACCATCGGGAAGGCACGATGAAAAACTGTTTTTT. The chain couples TRBV18 to TRBJ1-4; D is unclear. Between the trimmed V and J ends, which lost 2 bases and 6 bases, there was a span of 13 bases. The CDR3 spans 15 residues. The germline gives CDR1 KGHSH, CDR2 LQKENI.

The V call is TRBV20-1, the J call TRBJ2-7; 11 nucleotides match TRBD2. CDR1 and CDR2 from the germline V gene are DFQATT and SNEGSKA (reference sequence). The V segment lost 0 bases and the J segment 1 base; nucleotides outside the gene matches: 17. The CDR3 is 20 residues long. The CDR3 DNA sequence: TGCAGTGCTAGAGATGAATGTCGGGAACTAGCGGGAGTTAAGTCCTACGAGCAGTACGTC. Protein: CSARDECRELAGVKSYEQYV.

This sequence joins TRBV7-3 and TRBJ1-5; 7 bases map to TRBD1. After removal of 4 bases from V and 0 bases from J, the junction contained 3 bases not matched to a gene. Germline V lookup: CDR1 SGHTA, CDR2 FQGTGA. There are 15 residues in the CDR3. The CDR3 region is CASSSQGDSNQPQHF. CDR3 sequence (DNA): TGTGCCAGCAGCTCCCAGGGGGATAGCAATCAGCCCCAGCATTTT.

There are a few counts of this clonotype. The V call is TRBV20-1, the J call TRBJ2-3; possible D gene TRBD2, 5 bases. This CDR3 region has 15 residues. Between the trimmed V and J ends, which lost 5 bases and 0 bases, there was a span of 15 bases. In germline, CDR1 is DFQATT, CDR2 SNEGSKA (reference sequence). CDR3 nucleotide sequence: TGCAGTGCTCCCCCTGTAGCGCGAAGCACAGATACGCAGTATTTT. This encodes CSAPPVARSTDTQYF.

This clonotype appeared a few times. The CDR3 loop is CASSVRDSSTDTQYF. CDR3 in DNA: TGTGCCAGCAGCGTGAGGGACTCAAGCACAGATACGCAGTATTTT. The chain joins TRBV9 to TRBJ2-3, with a possible D match to TRBD2 (6 bases). The CDR3 spans 15 residues. CDR1 and CDR2 from the germline V gene are SGDLS and YYNGEE. V was trimmed by 2 bases and J by 0 bases, leaving 10 bases between them.

The chain is built from TRBV5-1 and TRBJ1-1; D is unclear. Germline CDR1 SGHRS, CDR2 YFSETQ. The CDR3 has 15 amino acids. V shed 0 bases and J shed 1 base, with 10 bases lying between them. The CDR3 region is CASSLAVGSNTEAFF. The CDR3 DNA reads TGCGCCAGCAGCTTGGCCGTAGGTTCGAACACTGAAGCTTTCTTT.

V usage is TRBV25-1 and J usage is TRBJ1-4; 9 bases are shared with TRBD1. This CDR3 comprises 14 residues. Germline CDR1 MGHDK, CDR2 SYGVNS. After removal of 5 bases from V and 5 bases from J, the junction contained 3 bases not matched to a gene. Here the CDR3 reads CASSKDRGNEKLFF. The CDR3 nucleotides read TGTGCCAGCAGTAAAGACAGGGGGAATGAAAAACTGTTTTTT.

A remark on this clonotype: Lacking the conserved final phenylalanine or tryptophan, this CDR3 likely reflects a read error. The chain couples TRBV28 to TRBJ2-3; a weak D match, TRBD2 (6 bases). Germline lookup yields CDR1 MDHEN and CDR2 SYDVKM. Trimming took 1 base from V and 6 from J, leaving 14 bases between them. CDR3 length: 15 residues. The CDR3 loop is CASSLSPGGADTQYL. In DNA, the CDR3 is TGTGCCAGCAGTTTATCGCCGGGCGGGGCGGATACGCAGTATTTG.

This clonotype was found a few times. V and J are TRBV6-5 and TRBJ1-1, with TRBD1 identical over 10 bases. This CDR3 has 15 residues. Germline CDR1 reads MNHEY; CDR2 reads SVGAGI. Trimming cost V 0 bases and J 5 bases; bases outside gene matches: 3. CDR3 sequence reads: CASSYSGQGRTEAFF. The CDR3 DNA reads TGTGCCAGCAGTTACTCGGGACAGGGGAGGACTGAAGCTTTCTTT.

The CDR3 coding sequence is TGCGCCAGCAGCTTACTGGACCCCTCTAGCACAGATACGCAGTATTTT. Amino acid sequence: CASSLLDPSSTDTQYF. The rearrangement links TRBV5-1 to TRBJ2-3; no firm D call. The CDR3 has 16 residues. Germline CDR1 and CDR2: SGHRS and YFSETQ. V lost 2 bases and J 0 bases, leaving 13 bases between the germline ends. The whole variable domain, remainder taken from reference TRBV5-1 and TRBJ2-3, is KAGVTQTPRYLIKTRGQQVTLSCSPISGHRSVSWYQQTPGQGLQFLFEYFSETQRNKGNFPGRFSGRQFSNSRSEMNVSTLELGDSALYLCASSLLDPSSTDTQYFGPGTRLTVL.

In this sample, this clonotype turned up a few times. This chain links TRBV19 with TRBJ2-1, with 11 nucleotides matching TRBD1. CDR1 and CDR2 (germline): LNHDA, SQIVND (reference sequence). V lost 5 bases, J lost 6 bases, and 3 bases stayed unmatched. The CDR3 consists of 14 residues. The CDR3 protein is CASSSGQGGNEQFF. Written as DNA, the CDR3 is TGTGCCAGTAGTTCGGGACAGGGGGGCAATGAGCAGTTCTTC.

The gene calls are TRBV2 and TRBJ1-4; TRBD1 agrees at 7 bases. The CDR3 length is 13 residues. J was trimmed by 5 bases and V by 8 bases; bases with no gene match: 5. In germline, CDR1 is SNHLY, CDR2 FYNNEI. CDR3: CASSAGGNEKLFF. Here the CDR3 DNA reads TGTGCCAGCTCCGCAGGGGGGAATGAAAAACTGTTTTTT.

This clonotype was seen a few times. The genes are TRBV12-3 or TRBV12-4 and TRBJ1-5; 7 bases match TRBD1. This CDR3 has 18 amino acids. J lost 3 bases, V lost 5 bases, and 16 bases had no gene match. The CDR3 region is CASSLPLRQGGINQPQHF. As DNA, the CDR3 is TGTGCCAGCAGTCTCCCTCTAAGACAGGGAGGAATCAATCAGCCCCAGCATTTT.

J is TRBJ2-1 and V is TRBV7-3; maybe TRBD2 (5 bases). Deletions cut 5 bases from V and 5 bases from J, with 13 bases between. Germline values: CDR1 SGHTA, CDR2 FQGTGA. The CDR3 contains 14 residues. CDR3 DNA sequence: TGTGCCAGCAGCCCCCGGACTGACCACAATGAGCAGTTCTTC. It specifies CASSPRTDHNEQFF.

This rearrangement joins TRBV14 to TRBJ1-5; possible D gene TRBD1, 6 bases. This CDR3 has 15 residues. V was cut by 4 bases and J by 5 bases, with 15 bases left in between. Germline CDR1 SGHDN, CDR2 FVKESK. CDR3 coding DNA: TGTGCCAGCAGCCTGCCAGGGGCCCAATATCAGCCCCAGCATTTT. Translated, it gives CASSLPGAQYQPQHF.

The sample holds a few counts of this clonotype. The rearrangement joins TRBV19 to TRBJ1-5, with D perhaps TRBD1 (6 bases). Per germline, CDR1 LNHDA and CDR2 SQIVND (reference sequence). CDR3 size: 14 residues. V lost 6 bases to trimming and J lost 2 bases, with 11 bases between them. The CDR3 sequence is CASSHAGGNQPQHF. CDR3 DNA sequence: TGTGCCAGTAGCCATGCAGGGGGCAATCAGCCCCAGCATTTT.

The rearrangement uses TRBV11-3 and TRBJ1-1; TRBD1 matches at 7 bases. V was pared by 0 bases and J by 4 bases, with 11 bases of the junction left unmatched. The CDR3 length is 17 residues. CDR1 SGHNT and CDR2 YENEEA come from the germline V gene. CDR3 in amino acids: CASSLELTGSFSTEAFF. CDR3 in DNA: TGTGCCAGCAGCTTAGAGTTGACAGGGAGTTTCAGCACTGAAGCTTTCTTT.

This clonotype was recorded many times. The chain couples TRBV6-5 to TRBJ2-3; D may be TRBD2 (6 bases). This CDR3 has 14 residues. The germline V and J ends were trimmed by 2 bases and 5 bases, with 11 bases remaining between them. Germline V gene sequence: CDR1 MNHEY, CDR2 SVGAGI. The CDR3 reads CASSYAGLGDTQYF. The CDR3 nucleotides are TGTGCCAGCAGTTACGCGGGATTGGGAGATACGCAGTATTTT.

V gene TRBV29-1 combines with J gene TRBJ1-6; 7 bases match TRBD1. The CDR3 sequence is 13 residues long. Per germline, CDR1 SQVTM and CDR2 ANQGSEA. The J segment lost 5 bases and the V segment lost 5 bases, leaving 3 bases of the junction unmatched. CDR3 in amino acids: CSVSGTDNSPLHF. The DNA for the CDR3 is TGCAGCGTTTCCGGGACAGATAATTCACCCCTCCACTTT.